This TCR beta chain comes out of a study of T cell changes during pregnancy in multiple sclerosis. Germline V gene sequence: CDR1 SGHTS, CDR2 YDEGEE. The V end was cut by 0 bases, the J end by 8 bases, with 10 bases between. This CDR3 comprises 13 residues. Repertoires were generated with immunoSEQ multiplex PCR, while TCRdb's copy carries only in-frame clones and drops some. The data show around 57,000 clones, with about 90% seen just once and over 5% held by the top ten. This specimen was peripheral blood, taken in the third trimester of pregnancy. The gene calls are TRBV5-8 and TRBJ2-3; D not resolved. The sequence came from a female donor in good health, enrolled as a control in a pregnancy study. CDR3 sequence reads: CASSLGQLVTQYF. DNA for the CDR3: TGTGCCAGCAGCTTGGGACAATTGGTTACGCAGTATTTT.